This T cell receptor beta chain was recorded in a study of cytomegalovirus exposure and HLA in healthy donors. Study outcomes and limitations: In vitro confirmation showed a few CMV-associated chains to be CMV antigen specific. A highly shared variant cluster was judged a likely technical artifact. Researchers reported from a later analysis that most CMV-associated TCR beta chains appeared HLA-restricted. HLA alleles were associated with around 17,000 TCR beta sequences in a later analysis at 0.05 false discovery rate.

This clone occurred a few times. Its cognate antigen is unknown. The sample carries other DNA sequences with the same CDR3. The germline V gene has CDR1 SGHTA and CDR2 FQGNSA. Between the trimmed V and J ends, which lost 2 bases and 5 bases, there was a span of 7 bases. CDR3 length: 13 residues. PCR amplification relied on 60 Vbeta primers (plus 13 Jbeta primers). Libraries were prepared by immunoSEQ multiplex PCR; TCRdb keeps only in-frame clonotypes and omits some of them. This table holds 100,000 or so clones, roughly 69% found once. Sequencing used PBMCs. The chain employs TRBV7-2 and TRBJ1-5; D is ambiguous. This TCR came from a woman aged 25 to 39 in good health and CMV-seronegative. The CDR3 nucleotides read TGTGCCAGCAGCTTATGGCGGGATCAGCCCCAGCATTTT. Its protein product is CASSLWRDQPQHF. Variable domain in full (rest from reference TRBV7-2 and TRBJ1-5): GAGVSQSPSNKVTEKGKDVELRCDPISGHTALYWYRQSLGQGLEFLIYFQGNSAPDKSGLPSDRFSAERTGGSVSTLTIQRTQQEDSAVYLCASSLWRDQPQHFGDGTRLSIL.